The sequence of this TCR beta chain was determined in a study of human T cells and chemical hapten exposure. Overall study results and limits: Patch test score was positively correlated with the counts of PT1 expanded TCRs.

The library put unique molecular identifiers onto individual cDNA molecules. Using its own MiXCR run on the RACE reads, TCRdb lists one record per CDR3 protein. The table records 200,000 to 300,000 distinct CDR3 sequences, 8.6% of them present only once. This clonotype was observed a few times. What it binds is unknown. The ends lost 3 bases at V and 1 base at J; junction bases unmatched: 1. The CDR3 has 15 amino acids. Germline values: CDR1 SGDLS, CDR2 YYNGEE. This sample's time point: pre-sensitization, week 0. As for treatment: therapeutic diphenylcyclopropenone sensitization with weekly scalp DPC. The rearrangement uses TRBV9 and TRBJ2-4; the match to TRBD1 covers 10 bases. This sequence originates from a middle-aged woman with alopecia areata. Some clones in this sample may be carry-over from other donors' samples. The input for sequencing was whole blood, taken in connection with sensitization to the hapten diphenylcyclopropenone (DPC). The CDR3 sequence is CASSAGQGAKNIQYF. Written as DNA, the CDR3 is TGTGCCAGCAGCGCGGGACAGGGGGCCAAAAACATTCAGTACTTC.